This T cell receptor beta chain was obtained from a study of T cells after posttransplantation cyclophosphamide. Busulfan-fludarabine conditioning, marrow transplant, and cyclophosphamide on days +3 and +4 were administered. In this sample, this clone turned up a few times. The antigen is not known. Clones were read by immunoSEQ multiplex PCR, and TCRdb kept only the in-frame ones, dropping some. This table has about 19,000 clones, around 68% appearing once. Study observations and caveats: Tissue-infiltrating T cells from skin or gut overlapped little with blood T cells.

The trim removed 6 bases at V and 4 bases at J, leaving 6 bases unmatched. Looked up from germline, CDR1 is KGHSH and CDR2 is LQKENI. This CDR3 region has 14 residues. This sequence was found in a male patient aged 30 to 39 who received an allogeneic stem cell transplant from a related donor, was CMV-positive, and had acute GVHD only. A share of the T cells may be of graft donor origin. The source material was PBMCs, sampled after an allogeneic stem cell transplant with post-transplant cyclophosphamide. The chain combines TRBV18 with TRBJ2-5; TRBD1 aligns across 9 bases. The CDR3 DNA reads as TGTGCCAGCTCGCCTAAGACAGGGGGAGAGACCCAGTACTTC. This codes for CASSPKTGGETQYF.